This T cell receptor (beta chain) was captured in a study of blood T cells in healthy people across ages. With regard to this clonotype: The antigen remains unidentified.

Study conclusions and caveats: One million T cells yielded diversity estimates that were considered underestimates.

The CDR3 runs to 14 residues. V gave up 8 bases and J gave up 1 base, with 14 bases separating them. CDR1 is LGHNA and CDR2 is YSLEER in the germline V gene. Investigators took about 10 milliliters of peripheral blood from every donor. Per sample, a minimum of 6 million PBMCs were isolated. Then a second PCR, running about 7 to 11 cycles, was carried out with a sample-barcoded 5' primer and a J-beta primer mix. TCRdb reprocessed the 5' RACE reads via MiXCR and lists one record per CDR3 protein. Of fewer than 2 million distinct CDR3 sequences detected, about two fifths appear once; the ten largest clones hold roughly 23%.

The rearrangement joins TRBV4-3 to TRBJ1-1; D is possibly TRBD1 (6 bases). The source material was blood. The TCR comes from a human donor in good health. The CDR3 bases are TGCGCCAGCTCAGGGGTAGACAGGAACACTGAAGCTTTCTTT. It yields the protein CASSGVDRNTEAFF.